The clone carrying this TCR beta chain was counted once. Its target is unknown. The data are from a study of shared clonotypes between healthy human individuals. In the study overall: The study drew on a couple of women and a few men aged 18 to 49 as donors. Study results and limitations: Sampling was confined to blood; repertoires within tissues likely differ. There were few donors, and this limited the genetic and exposure-history diversity represented.

Germline CDR1 reads SGHDT; CDR2 reads YYEEEE. This CDR3 is 19 amino acids long. J gave up 0 bases and V 3 bases, and 15 bases lay outside the gene matches. Every subset had its genomic DNA shared out evenly among several immunoSEQ plates. Clones were read by immunoSEQ multiplex PCR, and TCRdb kept only the in-frame ones, dropping some. This table has over a million clones, around 82% appearing once. Sequencing used memory CD4+ T cells from PBMCs. The subset denotes: CD45RA-negative fraction. The chain joins TRBV5-6 to TRBJ1-1; TRBD1 agrees at 9 bases. This clonotype was obtained from a young man in good health. Some clones in this sample may be carry-over from other donors' samples. In DNA form, the CDR3 reads TGTGCCAGCAGCTGGGGACAGGGCCGTTGGGGCACCATGAACACTGAAGCTTTCTTT. Its translation is CASSWGQGRWGTMNTEAFF.